This T cell receptor beta chain was recovered during a study of T cell changes during pregnancy in multiple sclerosis. The germline gives CDR1 SGHRS, CDR2 YFSETQ. The V and J ends lost 4 bases and 2 bases respectively, with 16 bases between them. The length of the CDR3 is 15 residues. Produced via immunoSEQ multiplex PCR; TCRdb's table is partial and in-frame only. The sample shows just under 65,000 clones, 75% to 95% of them seen only once. Source: peripheral blood, taken after pregnancy. The chain employs TRBV5-1 and TRBJ2-7; a weak D match, TRBD1 (6 bases). The receptor was isolated from a female donor in good health, enrolled as a control in a pregnancy study. The CDR3 bases are TGCGCCAGCAGCCCCTACAGGGAACCCCCCTACGAGCAGTACTTC. It codes for CASSPYREPPYEQYF.